Listed below are T cell receptor beta chains from one sample, sequenced in a study of radiation and T cells in renal cell carcinoma. Profiling relied on immunoSEQ multiplex PCR, and the TCRdb table lists in-frame clones only, not all of them. The sample has some 16,000 clones, approximately 51% seen once; the top ten hold approximately 40%. The source material was tumor tissue, sampled from a patient whose treatment included radiotherapy and nephrectomy. The origin of the receptors is a woman aged 55-75 years with renal cell carcinoma. Each CDR3 is given without its conserved first and last residue.

>TRBV6-1|TRBJ1-1|13
ASSGYRDMNTEAF
>TRBV7-3|TRBJ1-1|11
ASSFLANTEAF
>TRBV5-1|TRBJ2-2|11
ASSFVDSGELF
>TRBV5-1|TRBJ2-3|14
ASSLKAELSTDTQY
>TRBV6-5|TRBJ1-1|11
ASSRPGNTEAF
>TRBV10-3|TRBJ2-1|11
ASRGFSYNEQF
>TRBV5-5|TRBJ1-5|16
ASSMSGQGSLVNQPQH
>TRBV28|TRBJ1-1|11
ASSPSPPMEAF
>TRBV28|TRBJ1-2|13
ASSSPGRGDYGYT
>TRBV5-1|TRBJ1-5|12
ASSLRGHNQPQH
>TRBV2|TRBJ1-1|10
ASRRDRGSAF
>TRBV28|TRBJ1-2|14
ASSLTGWGRGSGYT
>TRBV27|TRBJ2-7|14
ASSLSRPIDGYEQY
>TRBV4-2|TRBJ1-1|14
ASSPLGQGMNTEAF
>TRBV19|TRBJ2-1|12
ASTAGQGYNEQF
>TRBV28|TRBJ2-2|10
ASDSFTGELF
>TRBV28|TRBJ2-2|14
ASRHRGGEDTGELF
>TRBV7-9|TRBJ1-6|14
ASSTSQGWGNSPLH
>TRBV5-4|TRBJ1-4|10
ASSLPPEKLF
>TRBV6-6|TRBJ2-7|10
ASSRDTYEQY
>TRBV7-9|TRBJ1-5|14
ASSFSGGGTGQPQH
>TRBV5-4|TRBJ2-1|13
ASSASGSSYNEQF
>TRBV6-1|TRBJ1-5|14
ASSVGRQGRDQPQH
>TRBV7-2|TRBJ1-5|12
ASSRQGSNQPQH
>TRBV7-9|TRBJ2-1|12
ASSLVVSVNEQF
>TRBV6-1|TRBJ2-7|12
ASSDTTQTYEQY
>TRBV11-2|TRBJ1-3|11
ASSPDREYTIY
>TRBV28|TRBJ2-7|10
ASSSDLYEQY
>TRBV5-1|TRBJ1-3|13
ASSQSGGTGNTIY
>TRBV6-5|TRBJ2-1|11
ASTGLAGGQQF
>TRBV6-6|TRBJ2-1|13
ASSRPLAGYNEQF
>TRBV5-4|TRBJ2-1|12
ASSLGAGANEQF
>TRBV28|TRBJ1-2|12
ASRRTGGAPGYT
>TRBV21-1|TRBJ1-2|12
ASSKAYRVVGYT
>TRBV19|TRBJ1-5|13
ASRSDLISNQPQH
>TRBV11-3|TRBJ2-2|12
ASSLRQGTGELF
>TRBV10-3|TRBJ1-1|12
AITRDAFNTEAF
>TRBV21-1|TRBJ2-1|14
ASSPDFSGGACEQF
>TRBV5-1|TRBJ2-5|12
ASSWTGGAQTQY
>TRBV7-9|TRBJ2-7|13
ASSGLAGERYEQY